This T cell receptor (beta chain) was retrieved from a study of blood T cell repertoires in COVID-19. The data were produced by immunoSEQ multiplex PCR, yet TCRdb's version contains in-frame clones alone and is incomplete. Here the sample spans approximately 230,000 clones, around 86% being singletons. This clone was picked up one time. Recovered status applied to Cohort 3 donors who had two consecutive negative PCRs. It also applied to those with clearance or with symptom resolution. The receptor was isolated from a man aged 40-49 years who had recovered from COVID-19. Sequenced: PBMCs or T cells enriched from blood (not recorded which).

CDR3 DNA sequence: TGTGCCAGCAGCAGACAGGGAGACACTGAAGCTTTCTTT. Its translation is CASSRQGDTEAFF. This chain connects TRBV11-3 to TRBJ1-1; 7 bases are a match to TRBD1. The CDR3 has 13 residues. V lost 5 bases, J lost 3 bases, and 3 bases stayed unmatched. Germline V gene sequence: CDR1 SGHNT, CDR2 YENEEA.